This TCR beta chain was observed in a study of T cell repertoires in aging, cancer and after chemotherapy. Multiplex touch-down PCR with TRB-A/B primers amplified rearranged V-D-J TRB sequences. TCRdb ran MiXCR on the multiplex PCR reads and lists one entry per CDR3 protein. The table has 5,200 or so distinct CDR3 sequences, under 50% seen once. The CDR3 has 15 residues. The trim removed 5 bases at V and 3 bases at J, leaving 4 bases unmatched. The germline V gene encodes CDR1 MNHEY and CDR2 SVGAGI. The template was genomic DNA from peripheral blood, not RNA. The table lists this clonotype with a count of one.

This rearrangement joins TRBV6-5 to TRBJ1-5, with 10 positions matching TRBD1. This receptor was obtained from a human donor with a blood cancer. The source material was blood. This CDR3 is CASSTDRGINQPQHF. CDR3 bases: TGTGCCAGCAGTACGGACAGGGGGATCAATCAGCCCCAGCATTTT.